This TCR beta chain originates from a study of CD8 T cells in Susac syndrome. This CDR3 comprises 15 residues. The germline V gene has CDR1 PRHDT and CDR2 FYEKMQ (reference sequence). The V segment lost 1 base and the J segment 3 bases; nucleotides outside the gene matches: 5. About 0.5 to 1 ug RNA was reverse transcribed with random hexamers. The CDR3 of TCR beta was amplified by immunoSEQ multiplex PCR across 54 Vbeta and 13 Jbeta. TCRdb called the immunoSEQ multiplex PCR reads again in MiXCR, with one record for every CDR3 protein. The sample lists about 180,000 distinct CDR3 sequences, approximately 95% occurring once. The multiple sclerosis controls were treatment-naive patients affected by stable or active relapsing-remitting disease. Study-wide results and caveats: Only a relatively small number of individuals were included in the TCR sequencing and HLA analysis.

Notes on this clonotype: As yet, its antigen is unknown.

Sequences were obtained from CD8+ T cells from PBMCs. This sequence originates from a human donor with multiple sclerosis. The chain employs TRBV13 and TRBJ2-7; 8 bases map to TRBD2. The CDR3 loop reads CASSLVGGLDYEQYF. The CDR3 bases are TGTGCCAGCAGCTTAGTGGGGGGACTAGACTACGAGCAGTACTTC.